The TCR beta chain described here comes from a study of beta chain features in type 1 diabetes. Study-wide findings and caveats: Shorter TCRB CDR3s, moderately but significantly so, marked every one of the four CD4+ subsets in Type 1 diabetes patients. Insertion counts at VDJ junctions were lower in type 1 diabetes patients, who also showed more deletions there.

CD4+ naive, central memory, regulatory and stem cell-like memory cells were sorted via CD45RO/CCR7/CD25/CD127/CD95/CD27. This clone was seen a few times. Its matching antigen is unknown. Expressed TCRB transcripts were sequenced after all isolated RNA was converted to cDNA. The protocol was immunoSEQ multiplex PCR, while the TCRdb copy is restricted to in-frame clones and leaves out a portion. The sample lists 600,000 to 700,000 clones; 9.5% to 15% were seen once. The CDR3 loop spans 15 amino acids. Germline V lookup: CDR1 LGHNA, CDR2 YSLEER. V lost 4 bases, J lost 4 bases, and 16 bases lay in between.

The sequence came from a young man with type 1 diabetes. V usage is TRBV4-3 and J usage is TRBJ1-2; D is uncertain. Sequencing was carried out using naive CD4+ T cells from blood. CDR3 nucleotide sequence: TGCGCCAGCAGCCGTGACACTTCCGAGCCCTATGGCTACACCTTC. Amino acids: CASSRDTSEPYGYTF.